The 14 T cell receptor beta chains given below trace back to one sample, sequenced in a study of PD-L1 blockade in urothelial cancer (dated by TCRdb to 2016 to 2017). The library was made by the immunoSEQ multiplex PCR assay. What TCRdb holds here is the immuneACCESS table cut down to in-frame rearrangements. Part of the clones is not present; checked against another copy, under half of the missing clones reflect an unresolved V gene, and the others are unexplained. Present in this sample are 85,000 to 90,000 clones, more than 90% of which were seen just once. 8.5% to 9.5% of the sample rests with the top ten. Source: PBMCs, taken around atezolizumab (anti-PD-L1) treatment. These TCRs come from a man aged 60 to 69 with urothelial cancer.

This chain links TRBV5-1 with TRBJ1-5, with TRBD1 matching over 9 bases. J lost 7 bases, V lost 4 bases, and 3 bases had no gene match. Germline loops: CDR1 SGHRS, CDR2 YFSETQ. The CDR3 runs 13 residues. In DNA form, the CDR3 reads TGCGCCAGCAGCCCGGACAGGGGACAGCCCCAGCATTTT. It codes for CASSPDRGQPQHF.

The chain couples TRBV19 to TRBJ2-5; a possible D gene is TRBD1 (5 bases). Looked up from germline, CDR1 is LNHDA and CDR2 is SQIVND (reference sequence). This CDR3 region has 15 residues. Between the trimmed V and J ends, which lost 0 bases and 2 bases, there was a span of 10 bases. CDR3 protein: CASSIEGLGQETQYF. The CDR3 region has the DNA TGTGCCAGTAGTATAGAGGGGCTGGGGCAAGAGACCCAGTACTTC.

The genes are TRBV9 and TRBJ2-4, with 16 bases aligning to TRBD2. Trimming at V came to 3 bases and at J to 8 bases, leaving 5 bases not matched to a gene. Germline-derived CDR1 and CDR2 are SGDLS and YYNGEE. The CDR3 is made up of 16 amino acids. CDR3 loop: CASSAGLAGGPDIQYF. CDR3 DNA sequence: TGTGCCAGCAGCGCGGGACTAGCGGGAGGGCCAGACATTCAGTACTTC.

The V call is TRBV30, the J call TRBJ1-3; D is perhaps TRBD1 (6 bases). This CDR3 contains 14 residues. Germline V gives CDR1 GTSNPN, CDR2 SVGIG (reference sequence). V lost 2 bases to trimming and J lost 4 bases, with 12 bases between them. Written as DNA, the CDR3 is TGTGCCTGGAGTAGGGGGGGGCTGGGAAACACCATATATTTT. It encodes CAWSRGGLGNTIYF. Together with reference TRBV30 and TRBJ1-3, the CDR3 gives the full variable domain: SQTIHQWPATLVQPVGSPLSLECTVEGTSNPNLYWYRQAAGRGLQLLFYSVGIGQISSEVPQNLSASRPQDRQFILSSKKLLLSDSGFYLCAWSRGGLGNTIYFGEGSWLTVV.

This clone was observed a single time. The rearrangement joins TRBV4-3 to TRBJ1-2, with D possibly being TRBD1 (6 bases). Trimming shortened V by 0 bases and J by 5 bases, and 16 bases separated the two germline ends. CDR1 LGHNA and CDR2 YSLEER come from the germline V gene. The CDR3 is made up of 16 amino acids. CDR3 region: CASSQDRDRTSYGYTF. In DNA, the CDR3 is TGCGCCAGCAGCCAAGATCGCGACAGGACTTCTTATGGCTACACCTTC.

J is TRBJ1-1 and V is TRBV5-1, with 9 positions matching TRBD1. V lost 4 bases and J lost 1; bases outside the gene matches: 2. This CDR3 spans 14 amino acids. Germline V gene lookup returns CDR1 SGHRS and CDR2 YFSETQ. For the CDR3, the DNA is TGCGCCAGCAGCGAACAGGGGGCGAACACTGAAGCTTTCTTT. Its translation: CASSEQGANTEAFF.

The J gene is TRBJ1-2, the V gene TRBV28; 10 bases map to TRBD1. V lost 5 bases and J lost 2; bases outside the gene matches: 8. Germline CDR1 reads MDHEN; CDR2 reads SYDVKM. The CDR3 totals 16 residues. Here the CDR3 reads CASSLGTGVDNYGYTF. The CDR3 bases are TGTGCCAGCAGTCTGGGGACAGGGGTTGACAACTATGGCTACACCTTC.

The genes are TRBV19 and TRBJ2-2; the match to TRBD1 covers 7 bases. Germline V gene sequence: CDR1 LNHDA, CDR2 SQIVND (reference sequence). The V and J ends lost 9 bases and 0 bases, in that order; junction bases with no gene match: 4. This CDR3 contains 14 residues. This chain's CDR3 is CASTDRANTGELFF. For the CDR3, the DNA is TGTGCCAGCACCGACAGGGCGAACACCGGGGAGCTGTTTTTT.

J is TRBJ1-4 and V is TRBV7-2, with 9 bases lining up with TRBD1. With 5 bases clipped from V and 8 bases from J, the junction kept 6 bases outside the gene matches. Germline V gene sequence: CDR1 SGHTA, CDR2 FQGNSA. The CDR3 covers 14 residues. The CDR3 bases are TGTGCCAGCAGCCCGGACAGGGGTGTGGAAAAACTGTTTTTT. Protein: CASSPDRGVEKLFF.

The chain employs TRBV28 and TRBJ1-2; maybe TRBD1 (6 bases). Germline V gives CDR1 MDHEN, CDR2 SYDVKM. Trimming cost V 7 bases and J 7 bases, with 13 bases left between them. CDR3 length: 12 amino acids. The CDR3 protein is CASIKQGSGYTF. CDR3 DNA sequence: TGTGCCAGCATTAAACAGGGTAGTGGCTACACCTTC.

The chain is built from TRBV5-6 and TRBJ2-4; possibly TRBD1 for D (6 bases). The germline gives CDR1 SGHDT, CDR2 YYEEEE. The CDR3 extends over 15 amino acids. V was shortened by 2 bases and J by 0 bases, with 9 bases between the two germline ends. The chain's CDR3 is CASSFGTLAKNIQYF. The CDR3 DNA reads TGTGCCAGCAGCTTCGGGACACTAGCCAAAAACATTCAGTACTTC. Together with reference TRBV5-6 and TRBJ2-4, the CDR3 gives the full variable domain: DAGVTQSPTHLIKTRGQQVTLRCSPKSGHDTVSWYQQALGQGPQFIFQYYEEEERQRGNFPDRFSGHQFPNYSSELNVNALLLGDSALYLCASSFGTLAKNIQYFGAGTRLSVL.

The chain joins TRBV5-4 to TRBJ1-6; TRBD1 agrees at 8 bases. The CDR3 has 16 residues. Germline loops: CDR1 SGHNT, CDR2 YYREEE (reference sequence). Trimming at V came to 0 bases and at J to 6 bases, leaving 5 bases not matched to a gene. In nucleotides, the CDR3 is TGTGCCAGCAGCTTGGGGACAGGGTTGGGTAATTCACCCCTCCACTTT. The encoded protein is CASSLGTGLGNSPLHF.

The gene calls are TRBV7-2 and TRBJ2-2; D unclear. The ends were cut back, 5 bases at V and 7 bases at J, with 11 bases in the middle. In germline, CDR1 is SGHTA, CDR2 FQGNSA. The CDR3 consists of 13 residues. CDR3 DNA sequence: TGTGCCAGCAGCGCCCGGGTAGACGGGGAGCTGTTTTTT. Translated, it gives CASSARVDGELFF.

The sample holds a few counts of this clone. V and J are TRBV5-8 and TRBJ2-7, with 9 bases matching TRBD1. The CDR3 spans 13 residues. J was trimmed by 5 bases and V by 4 bases; bases with no gene match: 4. Per germline, CDR1 SGHTS and CDR2 YDEGEE. The CDR3 nucleotides are TGTGCCAGCAGCCAACAGGGGGCAAACGAGCAGTACTTC. Protein sequence: CASSQQGANEQYF.